This T cell receptor beta chain was identified in a study of cytomegalovirus exposure and HLA in healthy donors. Regarding the study as a whole: For cytomegalovirus status, the classifier reportedly gave diagnoses with high specificity and sensitivity.

The PCR contained 60 Vbeta and 13 Jbeta primers. Per the authors' pipeline: Approximately 12 million of tens of millions of unique TCR beta chains were shared, per a later count. The assay was immunoSEQ multiplex PCR, and TCRdb's table has in-frame clones only and misses some. V, J and clone size are those of that table, while D and trimming were read from the DNA. The sample table includes approximately 190,000 clones. Trimming removed 1 base from V and 5 bases from J; junction bases left unmatched: 5. Germline loops: CDR1 SGHRS, CDR2 YFSETQ. The CDR3 extends over 15 amino acids. Concerning this clone: The antigen remains undetermined.

Sequencing was performed on PBMCs. This clonotype was obtained from a boy aged 5 to 17 in good health and CMV-seronegative. The chain links TRBV5-1 to TRBJ2-5, with TRBD1 matching 10 bases. In DNA form, the CDR3 reads TGCGCCAGCAGCTTGAGACAGGGGGCTCGGGAGACCCAGTACTTC. Protein product: CASSLRQGARETQYF.